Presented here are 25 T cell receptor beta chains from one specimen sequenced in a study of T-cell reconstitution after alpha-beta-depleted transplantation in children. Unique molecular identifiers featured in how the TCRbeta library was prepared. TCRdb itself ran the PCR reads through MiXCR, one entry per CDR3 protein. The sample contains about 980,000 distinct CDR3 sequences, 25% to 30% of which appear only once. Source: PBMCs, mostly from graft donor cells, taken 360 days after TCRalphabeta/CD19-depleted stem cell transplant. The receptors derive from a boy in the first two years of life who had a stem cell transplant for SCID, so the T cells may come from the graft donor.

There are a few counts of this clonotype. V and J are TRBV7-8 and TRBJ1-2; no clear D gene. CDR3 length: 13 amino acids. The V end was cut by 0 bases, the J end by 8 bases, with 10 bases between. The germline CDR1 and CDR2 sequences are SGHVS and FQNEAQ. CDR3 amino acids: CASSLAGAGGYTF. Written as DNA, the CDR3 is TGTGCCAGCAGCTTAGCGGGAGCGGGGGGCTACACCTTC.

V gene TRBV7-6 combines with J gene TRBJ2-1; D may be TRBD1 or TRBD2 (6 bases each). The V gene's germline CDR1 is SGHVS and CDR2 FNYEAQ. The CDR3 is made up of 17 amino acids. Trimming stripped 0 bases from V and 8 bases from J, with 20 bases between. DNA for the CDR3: TGTGCCAGCAGCTTAGCGGCAATTAAAGGGGGAGGCGATGAGCAGTTCTTC. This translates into CASSLAAIKGGGDEQFF.

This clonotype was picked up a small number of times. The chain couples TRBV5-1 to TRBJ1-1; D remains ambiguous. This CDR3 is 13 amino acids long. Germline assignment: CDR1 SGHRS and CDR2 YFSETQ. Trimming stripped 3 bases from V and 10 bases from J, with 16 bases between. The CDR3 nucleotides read TGCGCCAGCAGCTCGGACCGGGGTACGGGAGCTTTCTTT. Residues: CASSSDRGTGAFF.

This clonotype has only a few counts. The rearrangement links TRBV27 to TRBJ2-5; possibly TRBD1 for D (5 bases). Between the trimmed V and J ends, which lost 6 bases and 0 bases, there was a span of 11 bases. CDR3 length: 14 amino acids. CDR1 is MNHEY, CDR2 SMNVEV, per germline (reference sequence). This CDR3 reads CASSYDSHQETQYF. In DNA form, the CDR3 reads TGTGCCAGCAGCTACGACAGCCACCAAGAGACCCAGTACTTC.

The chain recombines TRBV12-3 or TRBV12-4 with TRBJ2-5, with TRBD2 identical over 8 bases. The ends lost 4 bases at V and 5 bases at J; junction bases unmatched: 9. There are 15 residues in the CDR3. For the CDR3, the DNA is TGTGCCAGCAGTTCGGACGGACTAGCCACGGAGACCCAGTACTTC. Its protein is CASSSDGLATETQYF.

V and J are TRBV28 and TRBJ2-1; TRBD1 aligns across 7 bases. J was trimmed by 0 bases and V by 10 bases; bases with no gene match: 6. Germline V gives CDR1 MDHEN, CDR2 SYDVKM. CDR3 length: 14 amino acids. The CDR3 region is CATFDRASYNEQFF. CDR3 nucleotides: TGTGCCACCTTTGACAGGGCCTCCTACAATGAGCAGTTCTTC.

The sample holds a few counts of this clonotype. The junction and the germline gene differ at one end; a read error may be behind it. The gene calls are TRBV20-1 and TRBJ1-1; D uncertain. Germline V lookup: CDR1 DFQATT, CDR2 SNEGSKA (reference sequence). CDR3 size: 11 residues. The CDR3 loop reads CRASLGTEAFF. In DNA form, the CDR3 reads TGCAGGGCTAGTTTGGGCACTGAAGCTTTCTTT.

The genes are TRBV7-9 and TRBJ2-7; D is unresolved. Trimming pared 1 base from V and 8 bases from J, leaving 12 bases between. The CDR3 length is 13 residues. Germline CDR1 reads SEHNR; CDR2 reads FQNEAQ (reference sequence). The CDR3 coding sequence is TGTGCCAGCAGCTTAGGACGGTCGCTACAGCAGTACTTC. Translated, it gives CASSLGRSLQQYF.

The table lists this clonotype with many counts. The CDR3: CAISEQYRSYGYTF. The CDR3 coding sequence is TGTGCCATCAGTGAGCAGTATAGGTCGTATGGCTACACCTTC. The chain links TRBV10-3 to TRBJ1-2, with unresolved D. CDR1 ENHRY and CDR2 SYGVKD come from the germline V gene. V was cut by 2 bases and J by 5 bases, with 12 bases left in between. The length of the CDR3 is 14 residues.

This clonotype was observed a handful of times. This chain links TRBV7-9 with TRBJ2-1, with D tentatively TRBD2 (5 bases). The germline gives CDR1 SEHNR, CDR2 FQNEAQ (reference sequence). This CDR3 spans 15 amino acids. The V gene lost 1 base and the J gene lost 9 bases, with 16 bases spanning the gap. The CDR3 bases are TGTGCCAGCAGCTTAGATGCTCCGGGGATTGGTGAGCAGTTCTTC. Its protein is CASSLDAPGIGEQFF. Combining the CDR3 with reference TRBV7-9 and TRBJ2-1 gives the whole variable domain DTGVSQNPRHKITKRGQNVTFRCDPISEHNRLYWYRQTLGQGPEFLTYFQNEAQLEKSRLLSDRFSAERPKGSFSTLEIQRTEQGDSAMYLCASSLDAPGIGEQFFGPGTRLTVL.

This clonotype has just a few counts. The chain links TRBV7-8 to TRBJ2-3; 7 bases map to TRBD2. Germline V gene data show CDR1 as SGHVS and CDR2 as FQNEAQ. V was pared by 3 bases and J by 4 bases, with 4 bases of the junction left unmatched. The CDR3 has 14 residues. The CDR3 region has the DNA TGTGCCAGCAGCTTTCAGCGGGGCGCAGATACGCAGTATTTT. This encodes CASSFQRGADTQYF. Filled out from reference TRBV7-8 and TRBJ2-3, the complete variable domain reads GAGVSQSPRYKVAKRGQDVALRCDPISGHVSLFWYQQALGQGPEFLTYFQNEAQLDKSGLPSDRFFAERPEGSVSTLKIQRTQQEDSAVYLCASSFQRGADTQYFGPGTRLTVL.

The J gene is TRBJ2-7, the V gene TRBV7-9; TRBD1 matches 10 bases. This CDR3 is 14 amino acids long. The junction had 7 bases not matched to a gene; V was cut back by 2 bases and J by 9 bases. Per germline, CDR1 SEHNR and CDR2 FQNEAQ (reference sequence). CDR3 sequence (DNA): TGTGCCAGCAGCTTATTCGGGGACAGGGGCCGGCAGTACTTC. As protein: CASSLFGDRGRQYF.

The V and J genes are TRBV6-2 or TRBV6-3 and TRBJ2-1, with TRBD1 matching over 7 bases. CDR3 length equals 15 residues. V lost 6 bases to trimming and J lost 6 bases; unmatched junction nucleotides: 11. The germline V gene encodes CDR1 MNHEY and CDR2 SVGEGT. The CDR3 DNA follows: TGTGCCAGCAGCCGAAGGACAGGAGTGGGCAATGAGCAGTTCTTC. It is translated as CASSRRTGVGNEQFF.

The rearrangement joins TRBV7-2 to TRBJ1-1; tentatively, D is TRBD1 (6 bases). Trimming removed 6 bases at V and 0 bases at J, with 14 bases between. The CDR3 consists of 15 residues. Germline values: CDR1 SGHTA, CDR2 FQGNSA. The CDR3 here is CASRRSGAVNTEAFF. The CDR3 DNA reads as TGTGCCAGCAGGCGATCAGGGGCGGTGAACACTGAAGCTTTCTTT. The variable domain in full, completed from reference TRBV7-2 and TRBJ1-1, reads GAGVSQSPSNKVTEKGKDVELRCDPISGHTALYWYRQSLGQGLEFLIYFQGNSAPDKSGLPSDRFSAERTGGSVSTLTIQRTQQEDSAVYLCASRRSGAVNTEAFFGQGTRLTVV.

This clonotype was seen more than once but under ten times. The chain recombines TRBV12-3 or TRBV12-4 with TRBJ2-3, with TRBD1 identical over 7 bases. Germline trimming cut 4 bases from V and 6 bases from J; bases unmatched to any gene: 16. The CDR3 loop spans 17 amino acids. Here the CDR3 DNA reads TGTGCCAGCAGTTCCAGCGCGGACAGGTCTTTGTGGGATACGCAGTATTTT. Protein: CASSSSADRSLWDTQYF.

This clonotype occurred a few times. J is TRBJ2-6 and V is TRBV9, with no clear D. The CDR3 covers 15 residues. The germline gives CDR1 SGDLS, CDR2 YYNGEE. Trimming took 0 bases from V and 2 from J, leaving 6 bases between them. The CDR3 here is CASSVEYPGANVLTF. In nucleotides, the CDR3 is TGTGCCAGCAGCGTAGAATACCCTGGGGCCAACGTCCTGACTTTC. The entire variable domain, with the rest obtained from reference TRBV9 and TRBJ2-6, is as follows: DSGVTQTPKHLITATGQRVTLRCSPRSGDLSVYWYQQSLDQGLQFLIQYYNGEERAKGNILERFSAQQFPDLHSELNLSSLELGDSALYFCASSVEYPGANVLTFGAGSRLTVL.

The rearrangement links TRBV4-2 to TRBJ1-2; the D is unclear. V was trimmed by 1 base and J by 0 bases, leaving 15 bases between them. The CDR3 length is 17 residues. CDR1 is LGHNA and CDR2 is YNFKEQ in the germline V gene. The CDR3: CASSQGFGERANYGYTF. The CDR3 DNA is TGTGCCAGCAGCCAAGGTTTCGGGGAGAGGGCTAACTATGGCTACACCTTC.

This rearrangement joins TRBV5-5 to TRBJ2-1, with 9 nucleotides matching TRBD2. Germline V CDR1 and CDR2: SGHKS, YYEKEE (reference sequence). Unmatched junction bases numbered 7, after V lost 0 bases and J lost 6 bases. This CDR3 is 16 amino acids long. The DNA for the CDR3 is TGTGCCAGCAGCTTGGGAACGGCGGGGGGGAGCAATGAGCAGTTCTTC. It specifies CASSLGTAGGSNEQFF. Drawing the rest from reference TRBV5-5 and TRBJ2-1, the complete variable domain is DAGVTQSPTHLIKTRGQQVTLRCSPISGHKSVSWYQQVLGQGPQFIFQYYEKEERGRGNFPDRFSARQFPNYSSELNVNALLLGDSALYLCASSLGTAGGSNEQFFGPGTRLTVL.

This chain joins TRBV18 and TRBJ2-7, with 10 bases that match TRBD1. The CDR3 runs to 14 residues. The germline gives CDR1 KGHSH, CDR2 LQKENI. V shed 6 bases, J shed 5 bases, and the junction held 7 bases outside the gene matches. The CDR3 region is CASSRGTGDNEQYF. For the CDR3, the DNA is TGTGCCAGCTCCCGAGGGACAGGGGATAACGAGCAGTACTTC.

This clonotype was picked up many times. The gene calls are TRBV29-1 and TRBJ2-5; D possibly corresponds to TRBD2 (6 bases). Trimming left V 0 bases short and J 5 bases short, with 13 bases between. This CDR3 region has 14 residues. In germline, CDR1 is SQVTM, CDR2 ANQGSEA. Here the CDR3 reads CSVEDRAGRETQYF. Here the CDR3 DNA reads TGCAGCGTTGAAGATCGGGCAGGGAGGGAGACCCAGTACTTC.

The CDR3 DNA reads TGCGCCAGCAGCCCCACTATCACCGGGGAGCTGTTTTTT. Translation: CASSPTITGELFF. This rearrangement joins TRBV4-3 to TRBJ2-2; D call uncertain. CDR3 length: 13 residues. V dropped 4 bases and J dropped 4 bases, with 7 bases sitting between them. CDR1 is LGHNA and CDR2 is YSLEER in the germline V gene.

CDR3 coding DNA: TGCAGTGCTAGAAACCAGGGGGCGGGTAATCAGCCCCAGCATTTT. Its protein product is CSARNQGAGNQPQHF. This chain joins TRBV20-1 and TRBJ1-5; 8 bases match TRBD1. Germline V gene lookup returns CDR1 DFQATT and CDR2 SNEGSKA (reference sequence). The CDR3 is 15 residues long. V trimming: 2 bases; J trimming: 4 bases; junction bases outside the gene matches: 7.

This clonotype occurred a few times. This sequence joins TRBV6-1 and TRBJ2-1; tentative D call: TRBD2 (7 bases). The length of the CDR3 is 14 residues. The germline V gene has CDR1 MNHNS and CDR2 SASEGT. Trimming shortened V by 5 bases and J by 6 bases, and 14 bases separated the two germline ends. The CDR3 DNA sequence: TGTGCCAGCAGTCGCGGGGGCCGGGGCAATGAGCAGTTCTTC. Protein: CASSRGGRGNEQFF.

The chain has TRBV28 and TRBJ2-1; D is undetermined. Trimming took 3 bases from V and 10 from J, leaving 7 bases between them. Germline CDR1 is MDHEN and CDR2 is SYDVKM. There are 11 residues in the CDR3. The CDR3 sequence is CASSFSLEQFF. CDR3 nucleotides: TGTGCCAGCAGTTTTTCCCTGGAGCAGTTCTTC.

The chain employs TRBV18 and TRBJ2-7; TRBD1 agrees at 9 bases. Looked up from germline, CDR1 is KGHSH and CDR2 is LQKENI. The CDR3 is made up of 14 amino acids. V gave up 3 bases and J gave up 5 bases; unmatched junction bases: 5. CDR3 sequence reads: CASSPKDRGHEQYF. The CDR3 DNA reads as TGTGCCAGCTCACCGAAGGACAGGGGACACGAGCAGTACTTC.